This T cell receptor beta chain came from a study of blood T cell repertoires in COVID-19. At the level of the study: Sample material is recorded as cDNA or gDNA derived from T cells, B-cell-depleted T cells, or PBMCs.

Adults between roughly 18 and 90 years of age took part from approximately 24 US areas. Germline CDR1 is SGHRS and CDR2 is YFSETQ. The CDR3 spans 17 residues. Trimming stripped 4 bases from V and 1 base from J, with 20 bases between. Using immunoSEQ multiplex PCR, the repertoire was profiled, and TCRdb retains in-frame clones only, with some absent. The table shows around 400,000 clones, with less than 90% occurring only once. Sequences were obtained from PBMCs or T cells enriched from blood (not recorded which). This sequence joins TRBV5-1 and TRBJ2-5, with D tentatively TRBD1 (6 bases). The source of this sequence is a woman in her forties or fifties who had recovered from COVID-19. In DNA form, the CDR3 reads TGCGCCAGCAGCATCGGGACATCCACGTCCAGCCAAGAGACCCAGTACTTC. Its translation is CASSIGTSTSSQETQYF.